The sequence of this T cell receptor beta chain was determined in a study of cytomegalovirus exposure and HLA in healthy donors. Broader study findings: Published work reported that the classifier diagnosed cytomegalovirus status with high specificity and sensitivity.

Primers included in the PCR were 60 Vbeta and 13 Jbeta primers. The repertoire was sequenced with immunoSEQ multiplex PCR; TCRdb's copy has only in-frame clones and lacks some. The profile covers approximately 190,000 clones, with about 83% appearing a single time and approximately 1.6% taken by the ten largest. There are 15 residues in the CDR3. Looked up from germline, CDR1 is SSHAT and CDR2 is FNYEAQ (reference sequence). The V gene end was trimmed by 5 bases and the J gene end by 2 bases; junction bases not matched to a gene: 6. Details on this clone: The antigen remains undetermined.

This chain links TRBV7-7 with TRBJ2-7; 10 nucleotides align to TRBD2. The sequencing input was PBMCs. This sequence originates from a man aged 40-49 years in good health and CMV-seropositive. In DNA, the CDR3 is TGTGCCAGCAGCCCCAGACTAGCGGGCCCCTACGAGCAGTACTTC. Its protein product is CASSPRLAGPYEQYF.